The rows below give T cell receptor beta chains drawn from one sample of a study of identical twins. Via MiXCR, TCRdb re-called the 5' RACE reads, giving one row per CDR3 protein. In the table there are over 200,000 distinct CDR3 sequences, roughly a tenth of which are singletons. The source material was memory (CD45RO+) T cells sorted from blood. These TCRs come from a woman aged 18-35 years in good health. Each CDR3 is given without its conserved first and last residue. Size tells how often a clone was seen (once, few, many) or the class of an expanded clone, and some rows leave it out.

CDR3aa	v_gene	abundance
ASSLVQTLGTEAF	TRBV7-8	many
ASSFRLAGSTDTQY	TRBV7-9	.
ASSQPDGTGELF	TRBV3-1	.
ASSLALGSNYGYT	TRBV5-1	.
ASSSGIAGGYT	TRBV5-6	few
ASSLPGLADEQY	TRBV11-1	many
ASSSGITLETQY	TRBV5-1	few
ASSPIHLNTEAF	TRBV18	few
ASSLSLFRANYGYT	TRBV7-2	many
ASSDITVDTQY	TRBV9	.
ASSLAGHRGRKTGELF	TRBV7-6	few
ASRGPGEKLF	TRBV12-3/TRBV12-4	.
ASSLGLGTMGNIQY	TRBV5-7	.
ASSLSGTGGFEAF	TRBV5-1	many
ASSTGQGKAETQY	TRBV2	few
ASGWYRGGTGELF	TRBV5-5	many
ATSTGGTSGRRIEQF	TRBV24-1	.
SVRAGTGHTGELF	TRBV29-1	.
ASSRIKTSGSSYEQY	TRBV4-3	.
SARDQQGLHEQY	TRBV20-1	many
ASSLVGYYGYT	TRBV7-2	few
ASSPQRRWGNEQF	TRBV5-1	few
ASSPYRDNQPQH	TRBV18	many
ATSSDPAPGSKQY	TRBV15	.
ASSLLAGAPYEQY	TRBV5-6	many
ASSLGQGSSGTEAF	TRBV12-3/TRBV12-4	few
SARVATGLNTEAF	TRBV20-1	few
SASRGGNEQF	TRBV20-1	many